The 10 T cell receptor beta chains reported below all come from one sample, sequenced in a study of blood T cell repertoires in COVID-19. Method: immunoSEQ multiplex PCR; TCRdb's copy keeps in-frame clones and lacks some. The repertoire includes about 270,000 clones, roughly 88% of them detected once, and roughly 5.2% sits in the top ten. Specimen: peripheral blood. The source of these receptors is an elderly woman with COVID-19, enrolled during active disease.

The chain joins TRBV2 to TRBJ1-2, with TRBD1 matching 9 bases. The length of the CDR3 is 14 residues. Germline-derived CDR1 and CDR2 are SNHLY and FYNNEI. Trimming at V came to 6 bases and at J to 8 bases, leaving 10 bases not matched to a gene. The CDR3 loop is CASRVTGTGPGYTF. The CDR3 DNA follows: TGTGCCAGCAGGGTCACCGGGACAGGGCCCGGCTACACCTTC.

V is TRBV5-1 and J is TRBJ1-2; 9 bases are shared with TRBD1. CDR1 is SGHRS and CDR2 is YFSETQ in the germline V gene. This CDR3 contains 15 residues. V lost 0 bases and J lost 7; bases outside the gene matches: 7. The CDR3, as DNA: TGCGCCAGCAGCTTGGCGATACAGGGGGCAAGTGGCTACACCTTC. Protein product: CASSLAIQGASGYTF.

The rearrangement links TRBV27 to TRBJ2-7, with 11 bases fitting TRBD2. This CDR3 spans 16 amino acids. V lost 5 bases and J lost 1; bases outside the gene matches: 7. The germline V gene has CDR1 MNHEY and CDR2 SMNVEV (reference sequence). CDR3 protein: CASSPRTSGRSYEQYF. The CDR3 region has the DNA TGTGCCAGCAGTCCGAGGACTAGCGGGCGATCCTACGAGCAGTACTTC.

The DNA of the CDR3 is TGCGCCAGCAGCTTCTTGGGGCCCAAGTCCGATGGCTACACCTTC. The encoded protein is CASSFLGPKSDGYTF. This chain connects TRBV5-1 to TRBJ1-2, with D perhaps TRBD1 (5 bases). Trimming cost V 2 bases and J 6 bases, with 17 bases left between them. The CDR3 sequence is 15 residues long. Germline V gives CDR1 SGHRS, CDR2 YFSETQ.

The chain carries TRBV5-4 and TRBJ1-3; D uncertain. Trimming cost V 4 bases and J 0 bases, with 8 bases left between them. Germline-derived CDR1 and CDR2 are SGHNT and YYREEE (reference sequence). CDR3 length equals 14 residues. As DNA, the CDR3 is TGTGCCAGCAGCCCACTTGACTCTGGAAACACCATATATTTT. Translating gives CASSPLDSGNTIYF.

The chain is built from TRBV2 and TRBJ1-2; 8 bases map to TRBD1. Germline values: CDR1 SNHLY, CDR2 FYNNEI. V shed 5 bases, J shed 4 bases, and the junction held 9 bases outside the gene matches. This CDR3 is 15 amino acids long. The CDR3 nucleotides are TGTGCCAGCAGTCTAGGACAGGGAGGGAGCTATGGCTACACCTTC. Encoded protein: CASSLGQGGSYGYTF.

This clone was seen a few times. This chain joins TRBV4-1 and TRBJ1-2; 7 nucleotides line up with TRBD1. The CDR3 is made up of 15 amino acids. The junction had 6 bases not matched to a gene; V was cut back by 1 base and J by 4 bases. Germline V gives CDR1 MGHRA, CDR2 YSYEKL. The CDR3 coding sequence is TGCGCCAGCAGCCAAGCACCGGGACAGTTCTATGGCTACACCTTC. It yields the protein CASSQAPGQFYGYTF.

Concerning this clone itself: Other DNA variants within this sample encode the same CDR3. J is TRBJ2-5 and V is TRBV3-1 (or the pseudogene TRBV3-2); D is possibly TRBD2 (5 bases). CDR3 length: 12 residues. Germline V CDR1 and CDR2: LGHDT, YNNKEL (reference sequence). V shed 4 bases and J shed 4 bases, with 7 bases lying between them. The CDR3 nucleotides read TGTGCCAGCAGCCCCGGAGGAGAGACCCAGTACTTC. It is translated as CASSPGGETQYF.

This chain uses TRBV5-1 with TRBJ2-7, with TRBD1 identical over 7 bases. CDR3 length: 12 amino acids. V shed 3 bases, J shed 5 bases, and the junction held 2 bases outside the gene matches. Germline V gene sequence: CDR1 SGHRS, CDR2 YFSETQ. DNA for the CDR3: TGCGCCAGCAGCTCGACAGGGAACGAGCAGTACTTC. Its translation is CASSSTGNEQYF.

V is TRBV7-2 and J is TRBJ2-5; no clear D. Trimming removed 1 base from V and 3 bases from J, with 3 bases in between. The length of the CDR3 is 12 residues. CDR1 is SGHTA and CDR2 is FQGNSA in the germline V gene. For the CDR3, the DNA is TGTGCCAGCAGCTTAGTCAAAGAGACCCAGTACTTC. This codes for CASSLVKETQYF.